This is a list of T cell receptor beta chains from one sample in a study of blood T cell repertoires in COVID-19. The table came from immunoSEQ multiplex PCR; TCRdb's copy has only in-frame clones and leaves some out. The repertoire includes approximately 170,000 clones, about 87% of them detected once, and over 3.5% sits in the top ten. Input material: peripheral blood. All receptors derive from a man in his late teens or twenties with active or convalescent COVID-19. CDR3s include the opening cysteine and the closing phenylalanine or tryptophan. D genes are given only for firm matches. Size tells how often a clone was seen (once, few, many) or the class of an expanded clone, and some rows leave it out.

J gene,V gene,clone size,D gene,CDR3 DNA,CDR3 protein
TRBJ2-1,TRBV28,-,-,TGTGCCAGCAGTTTCCCCGGGAACCAATACAATGAGCAGTTCTTC,CASSFPGNQYNEQFF
TRBJ1-3,TRBV2,-,-,TGTGCCAGCAGTGAATACCTCACAGGGTGGGGAAACACCATATATTTT,CASSEYLTGWGNTIYF
TRBJ1-1,TRBV29-1,-,TRBD1,TGCAGCGTTGAAGCCCGGGACAGGGGGAAGACTGAAGCTTTCTTT,CSVEARDRGKTEAFF
TRBJ2-7,TRBV19,-,-,TGTGCCAGTAGTGACTTGACGTGGCCCATCCCTTACGAGCAGTACTTC,CASSDLTWPIPYEQYF
TRBJ1-1,TRBV11-3,-,-,TGTGCCAGCAGCTTAGGCCTTGGCGGAGCTTTCTTT,CASSLGLGGAFF
TRBJ2-5,TRBV10-1,-,TRBD1,TGCGCCACCTCGGACAGGGCTTACCAAGAGACCCAGTACTTC,CATSDRAYQETQYF
TRBJ1-5,TRBV10-3,-,-,TGTGCCATCAGACAGGAAAAGAATCAGCCCCAGCATTTT,CAIRQEKNQPQHF
TRBJ1-1,TRBV29-1,once,TRBD1,TGCAGCGTGGACAGGGGGACTGAAGCTTTCTTT,CSVDRGTEAFF
TRBJ2-1,TRBV16,once,-,TGTGCCAGCAGCCAGTCTAGTTCCTACAATGAGCAGTTCTTC,CASSQSSSYNEQFF
TRBJ2-7,TRBV4-3,-,-,TGCGCCAGCAGCCAAGGGTCGGACGAGCAGTACTTC,CASSQGSDEQYF
TRBJ2-2,TRBV7-2,-,-,TGTGCCAGCCGGACAGTCAGGGGCAACACCGGGGAGCTGTTTTTT,CASRTVRGNTGELFF
TRBJ1-4,TRBV5-1,-,TRBD1,TGCGCCAGCAGCACTGACAGGGCCCCTAATGAAAAACTGTTTTTT,CASSTDRAPNEKLFF
TRBJ2-7,TRBV4-1,-,-,TGCGCCAGCAGCCAAGAACCCCCCAAGGGGGGGTACCACTACGAGCAGTACTTC,CASSQEPPKGGYHYEQYF
TRBJ1-3,TRBV6-5,-,-,TGTGCCAGCCAGTCAGGCTCTGGAAACACCATATATTTT,CASQSGSGNTIYF
TRBJ2-3,TRBV6-4,once,-,TGTGCCAGCAGTGACTCGAGGAGGAACACAGATACGCAGTATTTT,CASSDSRRNTDTQYF
TRBJ2-2,TRBV19,-,TRBD1,TGTGCCAGCACGGGACAGGCGAACACCGGGGAGCTGTTTTTT,CASTGQANTGELFF
TRBJ1-5,TRBV12-3/TRBV12-4,-,TRBD1,TGTGCCAGCAGTACAGGGGGCAATCAGCCCCAGCATTTT,CASSTGGNQPQHF
TRBJ1-1,TRBV3-1/TRBV3-2,-,-,TGTGCCAGCAGCCAACACGACAGGTTTGACACTGAAGCTTTCTTT,CASSQHDRFDTEAFF
TRBJ1-5,TRBV7-2,-,-,TGTGCCAGCAGCTTCTCAGGGAATCAGCCCCAGCATTTT,CASSFSGNQPQHF
TRBJ1-5,TRBV18,-,-,TGTGCCAGCCGCACAGGGCTCAATCAGCCCCAGCATTTT,CASRTGLNQPQHF
TRBJ1-2,TRBV28,-,-,TGTGCCAGCAGTTTAACCTCGGGGTATGGCTACACCTTC,CASSLTSGYGYTF
TRBJ1-3,TRBV19,few,TRBD1,TGTGCCAGTCGGATTCGACAGGGCTTCTCTGGAAACACCATATATTTT,CASRIRQGFSGNTIYF
TRBJ2-7,TRBV6-6,-,-,TGTGCCAGCAGTTACGAGGCCTACGAGCAGTACTTC,CASSYEAYEQYF
TRBJ2-2,TRBV19,-,TRBD2,TGTGCCAGTAAGTCCTGGCTAGCGGGGGCCGCGAACACCGGGGAGCTGTTTTTT,CASKSWLAGAANTGELFF
TRBJ1-1,TRBV5-5,-,-,TGTGCCAGCAGCCCGGAGCCGGGAAGGACTGAAGCTTTCTTT,CASSPEPGRTEAFF
TRBJ2-7,TRBV11-2,-,TRBD1,TGTGCCAGCAGCCTCAGGACAGGCCTATCCTACGAGCAGTACTTC,CASSLRTGLSYEQYF
TRBJ1-2,TRBV27,-,-,TGTGCCAGCAGCCGTGTAATCGGGAGCCAAGCTAACTATGGCTACACCTTC,CASSRVIGSQANYGYTF
TRBJ1-5,TRBV19,-,TRBD1,TGTGCCAGTAGTAGGGACAGTTCTTTCAATCAGCCCCAGCATTTT,CASSRDSSFNQPQHF
TRBJ2-1,TRBV2,-,TRBD2,TGTGCCAGCAGGAACCGACTAGCGGGAGGTGTTGAGCAGTTCTTC,CASRNRLAGGVEQFF
TRBJ1-1,TRBV10-3,-,-,TGTGCCATCAATATCGACACGAACACTGAAGCTTTCTTT,CAINIDTNTEAFF
TRBJ2-5,TRBV28,-,-,TGTGCCAGCAGGGGGACCCGGGCAGGGGAAGAGACCCAGTACTTC,CASRGTRAGEETQYF
TRBJ2-3,TRBV5-6,once,-,TGTGCCAGCAGCTTGAAACCAGGCACAGATACGCAGTATTTT,CASSLKPGTDTQYF
TRBJ2-1,TRBV23-1,-,TRBD1,TGCGCCAGCAGTCAAGAAGACAGGGATGAGCAGTTCTTC,CASSQEDRDEQFF
TRBJ2-2,TRBV7-2,-,TRBD2,TGTGCCAGCAGCACCCGTGGGGGGGGGAACACCGGGGAGCTGTTTTTT,CASSTRGGGNTGELFF
TRBJ2-3,TRBV4-1,-,TRBD2,TGCGCCAGCAGCCAAGTTGGGACTAGCGGGACGGGTGGGAATACGCAGTATTTT,CASSQVGTSGTGGNTQYF
TRBJ2-1,TRBV12-3/TRBV12-4,-,-,TGTGCCAGCAGCCCGGGCTCCTACAATGAGCAGTTCTTC,CASSPGSYNEQFF
TRBJ2-3,TRBV2,-,-,TGTGCCAGCAGTGGCGCAGCGGGGGACAGAAACACAGATACGCAGTATTTT,CASSGAAGDRNTDTQYF